This record concerns one T cell receptor beta chain sequence. This entry is derived from a study of shared clonotypes between healthy human individuals. The protocol was immunoSEQ multiplex PCR, while the TCRdb copy is restricted to in-frame clones and leaves out a portion. The table records 2 million to 2.5 million clones, 90% to 97% of them present only once. CDR1 and CDR2 (germline): LNHDA, SQIVND (reference sequence). The length of the CDR3 is 13 residues. V lost 9 bases, J lost 3 bases, and 4 bases stayed unmatched. V usage is TRBV19 and J usage is TRBJ1-5; TRBD1 matches 8 bases. The receptor was isolated from a man aged 18 to 30 in good health. Sequencing was done on a sample of naive CD4+ T cells sorted from blood. Subset given: CD45RA+ positively selected. As DNA, the CDR3 is TGTGCCAGCGACAGGGGAATCAATCAGCCCCAGCATTTT. Amino acids: CASDRGINQPQHF.